The 26 T cell receptor beta chains below all came from one sample that was sequenced in a study of Tregs in tolerant kidney transplant recipients (dated by TCRdb to between 2019 and 2020). Library preparation was by the immunoSEQ multiplex PCR assay. As stored in TCRdb, this immuneACCESS dataset retains in-frame rearrangements with V and J assigned. A fraction of the clones does not appear; measured against another copy, unresolved V genes explain less than half of the discrepancy, and the remainder lacks a known reason. A total of 90,000 or so clones appear in this sample, about 92% of them only once. The ten largest clones take up over 4% of the sample. Sample: CD8+ T cells from blood. These receptors all stem from a human donor in good health.

The rearrangement links TRBV19 to TRBJ2-1; TRBD2 aligns across 8 bases. The germline V gene has CDR1 LNHDA and CDR2 SQIVND (reference sequence). This CDR3 has 15 residues. The trim removed 5 bases at V and 4 bases at J, leaving 7 bases unmatched. CDR3 sequence reads: CASSGSAGGYNEQFF. The DNA of the CDR3 is TGTGCCAGTAGTGGATCCGCGGGGGGATACAATGAGCAGTTCTTC.

This clone was detected only once. V and J are TRBV6-5 and TRBJ2-7, with D perhaps matching TRBD1 (5 bases). The CDR3 contains 13 residues. The V end was cut by 4 bases, the J end by 2 bases, with 9 bases between. Germline V gene data show CDR1 as MNHEY and CDR2 as SVGAGI. CDR3 nucleotide sequence: TGTGCCAGCAGTTCCGGCAGGGCCTACGAGCAGTACTTC. Translating gives CASSSGRAYEQYF.

The V and J genes are TRBV4-1 and TRBJ2-1; 8 bases are shared with TRBD1. Unmatched junction bases numbered 7, after V lost 3 bases and J lost 0 bases. The CDR3 has 17 amino acids. CDR1 MGHRA and CDR2 YSYEKL come from the germline V gene. CDR3 nucleotide sequence: TGCGCCAGCAGCCACTCAGGGGGCCCAAGCTCCTACAATGAGCAGTTCTTC. Translating it yields CASSHSGGPSSYNEQFF.

The chain is built from TRBV11-3 and TRBJ1-3; no definite D call. CDR3 length: 14 residues. V lost 3 bases to trimming and J lost 3 bases, with 9 bases between them. Germline lookup yields CDR1 SGHNT and CDR2 YENEEA. The CDR3 protein is CASSFESDGNTIYF. The CDR3 DNA is TGTGCCAGCAGCTTTGAATCGGATGGAAACACCATATATTTT. Full variable domain (missing parts from reference TRBV11-3 and TRBJ1-3): EAGVVQSPRYKIIEKKQPVAFWCNPISGHNTLYWYLQNLGQGPELLIRYENEEAVDDSQLPKDRFSAERLKGVDSTLKIQPAELGDSAVYLCASSFESDGNTIYFGEGSWLTVV.

The V call is TRBV6-5, the J call TRBJ2-4; D tentatively reads TRBD1 or TRBD2 (6 bases each). V was clipped by 7 bases and J by 6 bases, with 16 bases between them. The germline CDR1 and CDR2 sequences are MNHEY and SVGAGI. This CDR3 region has 14 residues. CDR3 nucleotide sequence: TGTGCCAGCACCCGAGGGGGGACCGGAAACATTCAGTACTTC. It translates to CASTRGGTGNIQYF.

The chain combines TRBV6-1 with TRBJ2-1; 11 nucleotides agree with TRBD1. Germline CDR1 and CDR2: MNHNS and SASEGT. CDR3 length: 15 amino acids. V was pared by 0 bases and J by 7 bases, with 2 bases of the junction left unmatched. The DNA for the CDR3 is TGTGCCAGCAGTGAAGCCGGACAGGGGGCGAATGAGCAGTTCTTC. Its translation: CASSEAGQGANEQFF.

The J gene is TRBJ2-7, the V gene TRBV7-9; the D is unclear. The V and J ends lost 2 bases and 5 bases respectively, with 10 bases between them. Germline V CDR1 and CDR2: SEHNR, FQNEAQ (reference sequence). This CDR3 region has 13 residues. CDR3 bases: TGTGCCAGCAGCTTATCGGTCCGCCACGAGCAGTACTTC. It specifies CASSLSVRHEQYF. Looking up the rest from reference TRBV7-9 and TRBJ2-7 gives the full variable domain: DTGVSQNPRHKITKRGQNVTFRCDPISEHNRLYWYRQTLGQGPEFLTYFQNEAQLEKSRLLSDRFSAERPKGSFSTLEIQRTEQGDSAMYLCASSLSVRHEQYFGPGTRLTVT.

V and J are TRBV2 and TRBJ2-7, with a possible D match to TRBD2 (7 bases). The CDR3 runs 12 residues. From germline, CDR1 is SNHLY and CDR2 FYNNEI. The ends were cut back, 6 bases at V and 3 bases at J, with 9 bases in the middle. In nucleotides, the CDR3 is TGTGCCAGCAGGGGGGGGCACTACGAGCAGTACTTC. It yields the protein CASRGGHYEQYF.

The V and J genes are TRBV9 and TRBJ2-7, with TRBD1 as a possible D gene (6 bases). Germline V gene lookup returns CDR1 SGDLS and CDR2 YYNGEE. This CDR3 has 15 residues. V was trimmed by 0 bases and J by 0 bases, leaving 10 bases between them. This chain's CDR3 is CASSVATGASYEQYF. The CDR3 DNA follows: TGTGCCAGCAGCGTAGCGACAGGCGCCTCCTACGAGCAGTACTTC.

This sequence joins TRBV5-1 and TRBJ2-7; 8 nucleotides agree with TRBD1. V shed 4 bases and J 3 bases; nucleotides not matched to a gene: 9. The CDR3 length is 15 residues. CDR1 and CDR2 (germline): SGHRS, YFSETQ. The CDR3 reads CASSLEQGAFYEQYF. CDR3 DNA sequence: TGCGCCAGCAGCCTCGAGCAGGGGGCGTTCTACGAGCAGTACTTC.

In DNA, the CDR3 is TGTGCCAGCAGTTGGGACAGGGTTCAGCCCCAGCATTTT. Translated: CASSWDRVQPQHF. The gene calls are TRBV27 and TRBJ1-5; 9 bases line up with TRBD1. From germline, CDR1 is MNHEY and CDR2 SMNVEV (reference sequence). The CDR3 spans 13 residues. V lost 4 bases, J lost 6 bases, and 1 base stayed unmatched.

The chain is built from TRBV5-4 and TRBJ1-2; possibly TRBD1 for D (5 bases). The CDR3 loop spans 14 amino acids. The V gene lost 6 bases and the J gene lost 4 bases, with 16 bases spanning the gap. From germline, CDR1 is SGHNT and CDR2 YYREEE (reference sequence). This chain's CDR3 is CASTLEGSLYGYTF. In nucleotides, the CDR3 is TGTGCCAGCACCCTCGAGGGGTCCCTCTATGGCTACACCTTC.

This chain links TRBV6-5 with TRBJ2-7; 9 bases agree with TRBD1. Losses at the gene ends were 6 bases for V and 3 bases for J; bases not matched to a gene: 0. The V gene's germline CDR1 is MNHEY and CDR2 SVGAGI. CDR3 length equals 12 residues. The DNA for the CDR3 is TGTGCCAGCAGGACAGGGGGCTACGAGCAGTACTTC. Its translation: CASRTGGYEQYF.

The rearrangement uses TRBV27 and TRBJ1-5, with TRBD1 matching 7 bases. The V gene end was trimmed by 2 bases and the J gene end by 5 bases; junction bases not matched to a gene: 3. Germline loops: CDR1 MNHEY, CDR2 SMNVEV (reference sequence). There are 14 residues in the CDR3. In DNA, the CDR3 is TGTGCCAGCAGTTTACGCGACAGGGATCAGCCCCAGCATTTT. Its protein is CASSLRDRDQPQHF.

J is TRBJ1-1 and V is TRBV5-1; 7 bases align to TRBD1. This CDR3 has 14 amino acids. After removal of 1 base from V and 6 bases from J, the junction contained 6 bases not matched to a gene. Germline V gives CDR1 SGHRS, CDR2 YFSETQ. CDR3 sequence: CASSLRGRSAEAFF. Written as DNA, the CDR3 is TGCGCCAGCAGCTTGAGGGGGCGCTCCGCTGAAGCTTTCTTT.

The chain couples TRBV30 to TRBJ2-1; 13 nucleotides line up with TRBD2. Per germline, CDR1 GTSNPN and CDR2 SVGIG (reference sequence). Germline trimming cut 3 bases from V and 5 bases from J; bases unmatched to any gene: 7. The CDR3 runs 16 residues. Here the CDR3 DNA reads TGTGCCTGGAGCTTACGGACTAGCGGGGGTAACAATGAGCAGTTCTTC. Amino acid sequence: CAWSLRTSGGNNEQFF.

This rearrangement joins TRBV6-1 to TRBJ1-5; D is perhaps TRBD1 (5 bases). Deletions cut 4 bases from V and 0 bases from J, with 13 bases between. The CDR3 runs to 16 residues. CDR1 is MNHNS, CDR2 SASEGT, per germline. In DNA form, the CDR3 reads TGTGCCAGCAGTGCGGCACAGGTGGATAGCAATCAGCCCCAGCATTTT. It is translated as CASSAAQVDSNQPQHF.

The chain employs TRBV5-6 and TRBJ2-7; D not resolved. Germline CDR1 SGHDT, CDR2 YYEEEE. The CDR3 extends over 15 amino acids. V was clipped by 1 base and J by 2 bases, with 13 bases between them. The CDR3 reads CASSLRKGQTYEQYF. The CDR3 nucleotides read TGTGCCAGCAGCTTGCGCAAGGGCCAGACCTACGAGCAGTACTTC.

This sequence joins TRBV11-1 and TRBJ2-3, with D unresolved. V was pared by 2 bases and J by 0 bases, with 12 bases between. Germline V CDR1 and CDR2: SGHAT, FQDESV (reference sequence). The CDR3 consists of 16 residues. The CDR3 protein is CASSLPEGPSTDTQYF. CDR3 in DNA: TGTGCCAGCAGCTTACCCGAAGGGCCTAGCACAGATACGCAGTATTTT.

The DNA of the CDR3 is TGTGCCACCAGCAGGGAAGGGACAGGCTACGAGCAGTACTTC. It codes for CATSREGTGYEQYF. The chain recombines TRBV15 with TRBJ2-7; 8 bases line up with TRBD1. V lost 3 bases and J lost 3; bases outside the gene matches: 4. The CDR3 loop spans 14 amino acids. Germline V gene data show CDR1 as LNHNV and CDR2 as YYDKDF (reference sequence).

This clone was seen a few times. The chain joins TRBV4-2 to TRBJ2-7, with D perhaps matching TRBD2 (6 bases). Per the germline V gene, CDR1 is LGHNA and CDR2 is YNFKEQ. The CDR3 is 14 amino acids. The germline V and J ends were trimmed by 4 bases and 3 bases, with 13 bases remaining between them. The chain's CDR3 is CASSPLEGRYEQYF. DNA for the CDR3: TGTGCCAGCAGCCCGCTGGAGGGCCGCTACGAGCAGTACTTC.

This chain links TRBV2 with TRBJ1-1; D might be TRBD1 (5 bases). Trimming stripped 9 bases from V and 6 bases from J, with 8 bases between. The CDR3 is 10 amino acids. The germline gives CDR1 SNHLY, CDR2 FYNNEI. CDR3 bases: TGTGCCAGTCGGGGGTCTGAAGCTTTCTTT. Amino acids: CASRGSEAFF.

This clone appeared a single time. The chain recombines TRBV7-3 with TRBJ2-7, with 9 bases lining up with TRBD1. This CDR3 has 15 amino acids. Germline-derived CDR1 and CDR2 are SGHTA and FQGTGA. Germline trimming cut 3 bases from V and 2 bases from J; bases unmatched to any gene: 5. The CDR3 DNA follows: TGTGCCAGCAGCTTTTCACAGGGGGCCCCCTACGAGCAGTACTTC. The encoded protein is CASSFSQGAPYEQYF.

The V and J genes are TRBV13 and TRBJ2-7; maybe TRBD2 (5 bases). CDR3 size: 15 residues. CDR1 and CDR2 (germline): PRHDT, FYEKMQ (reference sequence). V was pared by 5 bases and J by 0 bases, with 14 bases between. CDR3 bases: TGTGCCAGCAGCCCGGGGAGTGGCACCTCCTACGAGCAGTACTTC. Amino acid sequence: CASSPGSGTSYEQYF.

V usage is TRBV2 and J usage is TRBJ2-7, with D possibly being TRBD1 (6 bases). The length of the CDR3 is 13 residues. The V end was cut by 8 bases, the J end by 3 bases, with 14 bases between. The germline CDR1 and CDR2 sequences are SNHLY and FYNNEI. The CDR3 DNA reads as TGTGCCAGCGGAACAGGGCCTGGCTACGAGCAGTACTTC. Translation: CASGTGPGYEQYF.

The rearrangement joins TRBV5-1 to TRBJ2-5, with unresolved D. With 0 bases removed from V and 5 bases from J, the gap between germline ends came to 5 bases. This CDR3 is 12 amino acids long. Germline lookup yields CDR1 SGHRS and CDR2 YFSETQ. Here the CDR3 DNA reads TGCGCCAGCAGCTTGGGAGTGGAGACCCAGTACTTC. Its translation is CASSLGVETQYF.